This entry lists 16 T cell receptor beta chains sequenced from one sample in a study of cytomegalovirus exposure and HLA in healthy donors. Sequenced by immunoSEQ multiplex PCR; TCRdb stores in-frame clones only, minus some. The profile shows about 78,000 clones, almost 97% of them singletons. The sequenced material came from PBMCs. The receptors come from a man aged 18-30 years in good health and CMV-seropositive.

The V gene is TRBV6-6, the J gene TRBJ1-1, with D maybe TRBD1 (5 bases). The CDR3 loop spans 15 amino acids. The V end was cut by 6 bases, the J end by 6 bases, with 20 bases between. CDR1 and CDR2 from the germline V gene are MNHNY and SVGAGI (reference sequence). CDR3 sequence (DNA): TGTGCCAGCAGCCCCACCCCGGGGGGTACGCCTGAAGCTTTCTTT. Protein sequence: CASSPTPGGTPEAFF.

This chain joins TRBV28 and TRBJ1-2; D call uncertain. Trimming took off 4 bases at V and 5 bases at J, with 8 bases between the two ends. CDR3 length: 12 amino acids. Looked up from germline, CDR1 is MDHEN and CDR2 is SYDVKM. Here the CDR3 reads CASSSYSYGYTF. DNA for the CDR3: TGTGCCAGCAGTTCGTACAGTTATGGCTACACCTTC.

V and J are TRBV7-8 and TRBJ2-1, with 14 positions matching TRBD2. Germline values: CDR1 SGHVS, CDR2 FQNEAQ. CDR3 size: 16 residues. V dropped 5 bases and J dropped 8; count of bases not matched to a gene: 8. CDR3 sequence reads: CASSPRTSGRIYEQFF. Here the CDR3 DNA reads TGTGCCAGCAGCCCTCGGACTAGCGGGAGGATCTATGAGCAGTTCTTC.

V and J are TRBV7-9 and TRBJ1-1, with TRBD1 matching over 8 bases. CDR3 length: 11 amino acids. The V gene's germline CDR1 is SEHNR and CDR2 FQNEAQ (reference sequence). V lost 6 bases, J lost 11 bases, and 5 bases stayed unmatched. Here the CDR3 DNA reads TGTGCCAGCAGGACTACAGGGGGTGCTTTCTTT. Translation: CASRTTGGAFF.

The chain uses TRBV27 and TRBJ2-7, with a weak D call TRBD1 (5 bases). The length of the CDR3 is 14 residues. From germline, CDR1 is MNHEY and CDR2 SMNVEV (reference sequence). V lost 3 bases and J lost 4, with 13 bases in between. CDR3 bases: TGTGCCAGCAGTTTCGTGGGGCCTCGGTACGAGCAGTACTTC. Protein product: CASSFVGPRYEQYF.

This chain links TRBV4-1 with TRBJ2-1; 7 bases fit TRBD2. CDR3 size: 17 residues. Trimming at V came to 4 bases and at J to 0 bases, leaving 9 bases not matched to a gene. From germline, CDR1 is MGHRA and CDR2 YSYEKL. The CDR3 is CASSRGLAASSYNEQFF. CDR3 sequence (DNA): TGCGCCAGCAGCCGAGGGCTAGCGGCAAGCTCCTACAATGAGCAGTTCTTC.

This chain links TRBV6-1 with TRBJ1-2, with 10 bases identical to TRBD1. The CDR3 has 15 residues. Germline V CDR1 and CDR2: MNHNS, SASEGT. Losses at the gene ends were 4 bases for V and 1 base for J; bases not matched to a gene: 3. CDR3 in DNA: TGTGCCAGCAGTGCCGGACAGGGGGGTAACTATGGCTACACCTTC. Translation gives CASSAGQGGNYGYTF.

The CDR3 loop is CASSAPPQRTGELFF. CDR3 sequence (DNA): TGTGCCAGCAGCGCCCCTCCCCAGCGTACCGGGGAGCTGTTTTTT. The rearrangement joins TRBV13 to TRBJ2-2; D remains unclear. The CDR3 sequence is 15 residues long. The ends were cut back, 5 bases at V and 5 bases at J, with 15 bases in the middle. From germline, CDR1 is PRHDT and CDR2 FYEKMQ (reference sequence).

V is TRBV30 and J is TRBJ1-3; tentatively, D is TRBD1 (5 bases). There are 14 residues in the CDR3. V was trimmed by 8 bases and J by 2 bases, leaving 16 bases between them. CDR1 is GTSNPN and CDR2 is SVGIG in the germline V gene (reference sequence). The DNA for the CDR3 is TGTGCCCAAGGGGAGGGGACCCCTGGAAACACCATATATTTT. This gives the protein CAQGEGTPGNTIYF. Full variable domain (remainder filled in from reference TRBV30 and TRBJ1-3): SQTIHQWPATLVQPVGSPLSLECTVEGTSNPNLYWYRQAAGRGLQLLFYSVGIGQISSEVPQNLSASRPQDRQFILSSKKLLLSDSGFYLCAQGEGTPGNTIYFGEGSWLTVV.

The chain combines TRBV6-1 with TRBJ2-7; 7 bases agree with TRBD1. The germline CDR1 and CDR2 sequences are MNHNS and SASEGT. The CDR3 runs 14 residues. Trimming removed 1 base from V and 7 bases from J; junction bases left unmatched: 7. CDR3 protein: CASSEETGAKEQYF. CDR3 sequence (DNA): TGTGCCAGCAGTGAAGAAACAGGGGCGAAGGAGCAGTACTTC.

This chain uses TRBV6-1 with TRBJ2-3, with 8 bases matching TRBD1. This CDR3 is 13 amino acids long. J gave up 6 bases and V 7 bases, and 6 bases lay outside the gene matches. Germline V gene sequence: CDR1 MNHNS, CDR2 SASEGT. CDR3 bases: TGTGCCAGCAAAACAGGGGGGATGGATACGCAGTATTTT. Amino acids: CASKTGGMDTQYF.

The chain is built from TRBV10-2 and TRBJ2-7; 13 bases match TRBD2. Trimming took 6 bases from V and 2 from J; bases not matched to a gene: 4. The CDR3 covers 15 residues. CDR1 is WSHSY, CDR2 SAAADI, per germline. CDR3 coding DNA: TGCGCCAGCAGGGAACTAGCGGGAGGGCCCTACGAGCAGTACTTC. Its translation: CASRELAGGPYEQYF.

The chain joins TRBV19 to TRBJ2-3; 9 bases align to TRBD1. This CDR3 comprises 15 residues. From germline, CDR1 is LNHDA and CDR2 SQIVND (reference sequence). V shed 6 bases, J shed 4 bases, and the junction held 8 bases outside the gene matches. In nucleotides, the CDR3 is TGTGCCAGTAGCCCGGGACAGGGCCTCCCAGATACGCAGTATTTT. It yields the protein CASSPGQGLPDTQYF.

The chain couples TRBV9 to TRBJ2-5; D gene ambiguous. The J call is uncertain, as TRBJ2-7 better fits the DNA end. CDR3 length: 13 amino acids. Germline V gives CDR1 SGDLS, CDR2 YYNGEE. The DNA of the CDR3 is TGTGCCAGCAGCTCCGATAGCTCCTACGAGCAGTACTTC. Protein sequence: CASSSDSSYEQYF.

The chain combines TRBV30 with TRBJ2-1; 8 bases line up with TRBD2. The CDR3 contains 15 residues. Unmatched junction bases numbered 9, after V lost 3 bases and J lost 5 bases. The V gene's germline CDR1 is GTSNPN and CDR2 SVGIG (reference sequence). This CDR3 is CAWSGLALTHNEQFF. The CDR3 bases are TGTGCCTGGAGCGGACTAGCTCTGACCCACAATGAGCAGTTCTTC.

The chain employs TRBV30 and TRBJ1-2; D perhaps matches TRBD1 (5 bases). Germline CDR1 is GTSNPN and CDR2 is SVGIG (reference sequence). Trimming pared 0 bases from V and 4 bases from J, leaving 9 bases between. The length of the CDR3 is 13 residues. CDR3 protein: CAWSVQVTYGYTF. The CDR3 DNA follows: TGTGCCTGGAGTGTACAGGTTACCTATGGCTACACCTTC.